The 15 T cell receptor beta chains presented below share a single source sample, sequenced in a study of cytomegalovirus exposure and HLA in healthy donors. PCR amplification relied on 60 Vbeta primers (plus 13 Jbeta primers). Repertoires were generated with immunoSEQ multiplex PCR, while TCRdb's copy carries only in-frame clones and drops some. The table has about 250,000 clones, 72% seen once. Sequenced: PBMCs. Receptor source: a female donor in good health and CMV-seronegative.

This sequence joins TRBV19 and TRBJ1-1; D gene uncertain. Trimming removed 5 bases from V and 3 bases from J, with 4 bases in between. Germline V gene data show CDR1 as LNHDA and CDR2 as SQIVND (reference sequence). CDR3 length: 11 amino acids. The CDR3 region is CASSEDTEAFF. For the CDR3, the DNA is TGTGCCAGTAGTGAGGACACTGAAGCTTTCTTT.

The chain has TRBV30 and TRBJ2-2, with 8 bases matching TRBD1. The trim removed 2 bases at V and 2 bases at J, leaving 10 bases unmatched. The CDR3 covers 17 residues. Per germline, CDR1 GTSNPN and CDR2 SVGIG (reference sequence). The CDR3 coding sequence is TGTGCCTGGAGTCGTCAGACAGGGGTGGTAAACACCGGGGAGCTGTTTTTT. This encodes CAWSRQTGVVNTGELFF.

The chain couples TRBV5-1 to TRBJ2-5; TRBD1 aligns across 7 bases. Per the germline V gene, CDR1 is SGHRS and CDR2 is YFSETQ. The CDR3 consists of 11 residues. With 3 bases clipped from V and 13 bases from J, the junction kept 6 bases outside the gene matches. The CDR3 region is CASSWTGMTYF. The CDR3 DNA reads TGCGCCAGCAGCTGGACAGGCATGACGTACTTC.

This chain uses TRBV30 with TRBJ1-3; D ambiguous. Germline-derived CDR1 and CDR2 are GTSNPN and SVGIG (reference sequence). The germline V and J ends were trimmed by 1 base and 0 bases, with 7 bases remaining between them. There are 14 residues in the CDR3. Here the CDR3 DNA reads TGTGCCTGGAGTGCGGGAACCTCTGGAAACACCATATATTTT. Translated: CAWSAGTSGNTIYF.

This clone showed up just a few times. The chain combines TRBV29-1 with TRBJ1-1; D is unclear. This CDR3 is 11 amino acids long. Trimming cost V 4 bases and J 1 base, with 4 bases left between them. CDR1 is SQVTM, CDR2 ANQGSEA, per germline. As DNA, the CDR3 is TGCAGCGTTGGCAGGAACACTGAAGCTTTCTTT. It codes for CSVGRNTEAFF.

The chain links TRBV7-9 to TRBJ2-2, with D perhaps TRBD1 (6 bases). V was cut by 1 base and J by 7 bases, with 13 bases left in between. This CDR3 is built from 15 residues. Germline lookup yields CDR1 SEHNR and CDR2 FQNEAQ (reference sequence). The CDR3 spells CASSLVWGPGGELFF. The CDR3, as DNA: TGTGCCAGCAGCTTAGTTTGGGGGCCAGGCGGGGAGCTGTTTTTT.

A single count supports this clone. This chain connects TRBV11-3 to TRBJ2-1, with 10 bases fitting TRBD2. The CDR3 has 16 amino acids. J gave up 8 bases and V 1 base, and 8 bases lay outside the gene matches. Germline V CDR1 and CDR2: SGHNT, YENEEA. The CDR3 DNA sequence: TGTGCCAGCAGCTTAGTCGGGGCTAGCGGGAGTTATGAGCAGTTCTTC. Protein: CASSLVGASGSYEQFF.

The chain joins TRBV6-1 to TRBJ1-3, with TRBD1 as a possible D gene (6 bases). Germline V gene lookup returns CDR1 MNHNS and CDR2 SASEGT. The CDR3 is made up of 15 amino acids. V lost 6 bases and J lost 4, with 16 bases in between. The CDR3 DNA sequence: TGTGCCAGCAGGATAATAGGGGGTTCGGGAAACACCATATATTTT. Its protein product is CASRIIGGSGNTIYF.

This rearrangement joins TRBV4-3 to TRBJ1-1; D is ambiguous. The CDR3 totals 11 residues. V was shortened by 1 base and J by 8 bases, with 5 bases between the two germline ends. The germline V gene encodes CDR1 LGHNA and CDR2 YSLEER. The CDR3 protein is CASSQGAEAFF. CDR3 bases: TGCGCCAGCAGCCAAGGGGCAGAAGCTTTCTTT.

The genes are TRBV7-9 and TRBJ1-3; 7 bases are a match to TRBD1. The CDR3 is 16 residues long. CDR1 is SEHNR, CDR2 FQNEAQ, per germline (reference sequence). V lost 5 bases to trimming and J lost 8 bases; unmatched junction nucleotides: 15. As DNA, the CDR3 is TGTGCCAGCAGCGCGCGACAGGGAATTATAGGGGACACCATATATTTT. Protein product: CASSARQGIIGDTIYF. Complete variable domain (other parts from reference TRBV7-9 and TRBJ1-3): DTGVSQNPRHKITKRGQNVTFRCDPISEHNRLYWYRQTLGQGPEFLTYFQNEAQLEKSRLLSDRFSAERPKGSFSTLEIQRTEQGDSAMYLCASSARQGIIGDTIYFGEGSWLTVV.

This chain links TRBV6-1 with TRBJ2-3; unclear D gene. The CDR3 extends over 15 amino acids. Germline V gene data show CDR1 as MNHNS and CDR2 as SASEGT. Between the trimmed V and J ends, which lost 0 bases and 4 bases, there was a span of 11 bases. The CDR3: CASSEAGATPDTQYF. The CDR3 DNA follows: TGTGCCAGCAGTGAAGCGGGCGCCACCCCAGATACGCAGTATTTT.

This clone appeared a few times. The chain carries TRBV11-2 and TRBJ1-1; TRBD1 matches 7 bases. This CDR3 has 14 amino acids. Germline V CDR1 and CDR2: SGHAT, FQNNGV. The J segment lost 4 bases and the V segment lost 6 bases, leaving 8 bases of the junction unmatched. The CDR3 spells CASRSPTGTTEAFF. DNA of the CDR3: TGTGCCAGCAGATCGCCGACAGGGACCACTGAAGCTTTCTTT.

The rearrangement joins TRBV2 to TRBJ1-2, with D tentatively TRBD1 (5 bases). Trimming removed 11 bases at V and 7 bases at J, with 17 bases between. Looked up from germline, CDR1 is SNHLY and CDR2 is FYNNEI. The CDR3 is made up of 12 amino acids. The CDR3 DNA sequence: TGTGCCGGAGGGGATAGGGTAGGTGGCTACACCTTC. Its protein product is CAGGDRVGGYTF.

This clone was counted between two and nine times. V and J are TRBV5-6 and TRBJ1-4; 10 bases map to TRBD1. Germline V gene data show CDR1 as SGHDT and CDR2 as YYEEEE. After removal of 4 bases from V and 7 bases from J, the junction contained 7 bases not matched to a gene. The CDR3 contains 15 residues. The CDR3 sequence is CASSATGTGAEKLFF. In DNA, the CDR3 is TGTGCCAGCAGCGCAACCGGGACAGGGGCTGAAAAACTGTTTTTT. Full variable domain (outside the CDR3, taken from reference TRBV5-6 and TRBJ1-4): DAGVTQSPTHLIKTRGQQVTLRCSPKSGHDTVSWYQQALGQGPQFIFQYYEEEERQRGNFPDRFSGHQFPNYSSELNVNALLLGDSALYLCASSATGTGAEKLFFGSGTQLSVL.

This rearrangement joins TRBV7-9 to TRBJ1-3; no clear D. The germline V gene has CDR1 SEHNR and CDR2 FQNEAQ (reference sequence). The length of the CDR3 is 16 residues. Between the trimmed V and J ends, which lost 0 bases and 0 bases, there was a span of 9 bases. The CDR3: CASSLALGSSGNTIYF. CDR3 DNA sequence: TGTGCCAGCAGCTTAGCGCTAGGGAGCTCTGGAAACACCATATATTTT.